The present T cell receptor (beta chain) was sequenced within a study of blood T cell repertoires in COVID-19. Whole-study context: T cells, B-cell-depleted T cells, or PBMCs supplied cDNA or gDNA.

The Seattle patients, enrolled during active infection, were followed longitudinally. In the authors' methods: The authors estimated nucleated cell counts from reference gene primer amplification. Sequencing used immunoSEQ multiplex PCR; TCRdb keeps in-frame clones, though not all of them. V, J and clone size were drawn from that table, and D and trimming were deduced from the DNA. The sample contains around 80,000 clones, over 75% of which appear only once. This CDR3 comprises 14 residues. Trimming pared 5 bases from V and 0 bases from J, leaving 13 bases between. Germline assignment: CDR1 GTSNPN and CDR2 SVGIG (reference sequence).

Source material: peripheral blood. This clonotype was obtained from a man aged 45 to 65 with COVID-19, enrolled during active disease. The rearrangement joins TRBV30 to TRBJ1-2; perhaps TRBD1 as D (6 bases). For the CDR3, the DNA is TGTGCCTGGGCACAGGGTGCTTCTAACTATGGCTACACCTTC. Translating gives CAWAQGASNYGYTF.